This entry is about one TCR beta chain. Its antigen is undetermined. This table comes from immunoSEQ multiplex PCR, and its TCRdb copy is limited to in-frame clones, with some not included. The sample holds about 180,000 clones, about 85% seen once. The sample belongs to a study of T cell responses to AZD1222 COVID-19 vaccine. Study-level findings and limits: Mapped onto spike, vaccine-associated CD4 TCRs spanned it and were dominant at 160-218 and 743-854. Within unmutated variant regions lay the reported targets of nearly half of spike-specific TCRs.

The CDR3 is made up of 16 amino acids. CDR1 SEHNR and CDR2 FQNEAQ come from the germline V gene (reference sequence). V lost 4 bases and J lost 2, with 16 bases in between. Material: peripheral blood, obtained on day 0 of AZD1222 vaccination. The TCR comes from an adult in good health. The chain couples TRBV7-9 to TRBJ2-3; D possibly corresponds to TRBD1 (5 bases). CDR3 DNA: TGTGCCAGCAGCTCCGAAGGGGCGACCTACACAGATACGCAGTATTTT. This encodes CASSSEGATYTDTQYF.